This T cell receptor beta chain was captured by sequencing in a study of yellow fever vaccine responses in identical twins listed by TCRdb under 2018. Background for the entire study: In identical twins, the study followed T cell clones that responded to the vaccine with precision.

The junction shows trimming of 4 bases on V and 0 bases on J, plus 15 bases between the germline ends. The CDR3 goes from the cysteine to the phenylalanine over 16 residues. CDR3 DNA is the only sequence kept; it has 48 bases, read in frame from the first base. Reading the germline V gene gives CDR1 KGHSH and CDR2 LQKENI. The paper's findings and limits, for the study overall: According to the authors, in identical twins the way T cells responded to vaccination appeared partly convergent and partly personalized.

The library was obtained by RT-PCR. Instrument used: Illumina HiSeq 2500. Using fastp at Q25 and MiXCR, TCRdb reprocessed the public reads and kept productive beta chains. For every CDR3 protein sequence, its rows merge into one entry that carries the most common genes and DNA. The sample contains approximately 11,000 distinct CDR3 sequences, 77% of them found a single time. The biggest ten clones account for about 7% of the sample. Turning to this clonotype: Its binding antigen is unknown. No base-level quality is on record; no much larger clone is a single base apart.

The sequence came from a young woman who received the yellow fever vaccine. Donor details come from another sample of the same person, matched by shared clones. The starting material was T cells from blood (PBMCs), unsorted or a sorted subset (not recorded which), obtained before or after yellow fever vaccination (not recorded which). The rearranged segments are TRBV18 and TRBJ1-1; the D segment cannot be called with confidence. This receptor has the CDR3 CASSHLYRFLNTEAFF. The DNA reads TGTGCCAGCTCACATTTATACAGATTCCTGAACACTGAAGCTTTCTTT.